This passage covers 13 T cell receptor beta chains from one sample sequenced in a study of shared clonotypes between healthy human individuals (dated by TCRdb to 2020 to 2022). The library was built by means of the immunoSEQ multiplex PCR assay. Imported from immuneACCESS, the table was reduced by TCRdb to in-frame sequences with V and J called. These copies leave out some clones; in studies compared against another copy, an unresolved V gene accounts for under half, and the cause of the remainder is not known. The sample has fewer than 1.6 million clones on record, 97% to 99% of them singletons. The ten largest clonotypes hold roughly 0.36% of the sample. The specimen sequenced was naive CD4+ T cells sorted from blood. Per the publication, the cell subset or site label means: CD45RA+ positively selected. All receptors derive from a young man in good health.

Note on this clone: Other DNA variants within this sample encode the same CDR3. The chain is built from TRBV30 and TRBJ2-3; D is uncertain. CDR1 is GTSNPN, CDR2 SVGIG, per germline (reference sequence). The CDR3 has 12 residues. Trimming removed 0 bases at V and 6 bases at J, with 7 bases between. CDR3: CAWSVLGDTQYF. The CDR3 region has the DNA TGTGCCTGGAGTGTACTTGGGGATACGCAGTATTTT.

This chain connects TRBV7-2 to TRBJ2-5; D is tentatively TRBD1 or TRBD2 (5 bases each). V was clipped by 2 bases and J by 5 bases, with 9 bases between them. The CDR3 runs 13 residues. The germline V gene has CDR1 SGHTA and CDR2 FQGNSA. The CDR3 nucleotides are TGTGCCAGCAGCTTATCCAGGGAGGAGACCCAGTACTTC. Its translation: CASSLSREETQYF. Drawing the rest from reference TRBV7-2 and TRBJ2-5, the complete variable domain is GAGVSQSPSNKVTEKGKDVELRCDPISGHTALYWYRQSLGQGLEFLIYFQGNSAPDKSGLPSDRFSAERTGGSVSTLTIQRTQQEDSAVYLCASSLSREETQYFGPGTRLLVL.

The V call is TRBV19, the J call TRBJ2-6; 7 bases map to TRBD1. Germline values: CDR1 LNHDA, CDR2 SQIVND (reference sequence). This CDR3 contains 18 residues. The V segment lost 5 bases and the J segment 0 bases; nucleotides outside the gene matches: 10. This chain's CDR3 is CASSPRTGGGSGANVLTF. Here the CDR3 DNA reads TGTGCCAGTAGTCCTCGGACAGGTGGAGGCTCTGGGGCCAACGTCCTGACTTTC.

For this clone: This CDR3 is also generated by other DNA sequences in the sample. The chain employs TRBV9 and TRBJ1-3; D not resolved. The CDR3 spans 13 residues. Per germline, CDR1 SGDLS and CDR2 YYNGEE. V lost 0 bases to trimming and J lost 1 base, with 2 bases between them. In DNA form, the CDR3 reads TGTGCCAGCAGCGTAGCTTCTGGAAACACCATATATTTT. Encoded protein: CASSVASGNTIYF.

The chain is built from TRBV28 and TRBJ1-5; D is perhaps TRBD1 (5 bases). Trimming shortened V by 1 base and J by 9 bases, and 16 bases separated the two germline ends. Germline V gene sequence: CDR1 MDHEN, CDR2 SYDVKM. CDR3 size: 15 residues. The CDR3 loop is CASSLSLGLPGPQHF. The CDR3 nucleotides read TGTGCCAGCAGTTTATCCCTGGGACTTCCCGGGCCCCAGCATTTT.

The chain couples TRBV5-1 to TRBJ2-7, with TRBD1 matching over 9 bases. The trim removed 3 bases at V and 2 bases at J, leaving 3 bases unmatched. CDR3 length: 14 residues. CDR1 and CDR2 from the germline V gene are SGHRS and YFSETQ. The CDR3 DNA sequence: TGCGCCAGCAGCTACTGGGACAGGGCCTACGAGCAGTACTTC. This sequence encodes CASSYWDRAYEQYF. Drawing the rest from reference TRBV5-1 and TRBJ2-7, the complete variable domain is KAGVTQTPRYLIKTRGQQVTLSCSPISGHRSVSWYQQTPGQGLQFLFEYFSETQRNKGNFPGRFSGRQFSNSRSEMNVSTLELGDSALYLCASSYWDRAYEQYFGPGTRLTVT.

Concerning this clone itself: The identical CDR3 is also encoded by other nucleotide sequences in the sample. V gene TRBV18 combines with J gene TRBJ1-5; D is unclear. The CDR3 has 14 amino acids. Looked up from germline, CDR1 is KGHSH and CDR2 is LQKENI. V lost 2 bases and J lost 0, with 5 bases in between. This chain's CDR3 is CASSPKDSNQPQHF. The DNA for the CDR3 is TGTGCCAGCTCACCAAAAGATAGCAATCAGCCCCAGCATTTT.

As regards this clone: This same CDR3 is encoded by further DNA sequences in the sample. V and J are TRBV9 and TRBJ2-7; D ambiguous. The germline gives CDR1 SGDLS, CDR2 YYNGEE. The CDR3 length is 13 residues. Between the trimmed V and J ends, which lost 0 bases and 5 bases, there was a span of 9 bases. The CDR3 coding sequence is TGTGCCAGCAGCGTAGTTGGCGGCCACGAGCAGTACTTC. Residues: CASSVVGGHEQYF. Supplemented by reference TRBV9 and TRBJ2-7, the full variable domain reads DSGVTQTPKHLITATGQRVTLRCSPRSGDLSVYWYQQSLDQGLQFLIQYYNGEERAKGNILERFSAQQFPDLHSELNLSSLELGDSALYFCASSVVGGHEQYFGPGTRLTVT.

This chain links TRBV7-9 with TRBJ2-2, with 8 positions matching TRBD2. Losses at the gene ends were 5 bases for V and 0 bases for J; bases not matched to a gene: 2. The CDR3 is made up of 15 amino acids. CDR1 is SEHNR, CDR2 FQNEAQ, per germline (reference sequence). The chain's CDR3 is CASSVLAANTGELFF. The CDR3 DNA sequence: TGTGCCAGCAGCGTACTAGCGGCGAACACCGGGGAGCTGTTTTTT.

This sequence joins TRBV7-2 and TRBJ2-7; 8 bases are shared with TRBD1. Trimming removed 5 bases from V and 3 bases from J; junction bases left unmatched: 6. This CDR3 comprises 14 residues. CDR1 and CDR2 (germline): SGHTA, FQGNSA. This CDR3 reads CASSHRGQGYEQYF. The CDR3 DNA sequence: TGTGCCAGCAGCCACCGCGGACAGGGCTACGAGCAGTACTTC.

The CDR3 DNA reads as TGTGCCAGCAGCTTAGATCATCGAGGCCCCACCCCCCCAGATACGCAGTATTTT. Amino acid sequence: CASSLDHRGPTPPDTQYF. The J gene is TRBJ2-3, the V gene TRBV11-2; D call uncertain. CDR3 length equals 18 residues. Germline V gene sequence: CDR1 SGHAT, CDR2 FQNNGV. V gave up 0 bases and J gave up 4 bases, with 20 bases separating them.

Only one count was recorded for this clone. The J gene is TRBJ2-3, the V gene TRBV29-1, with 8 bases lining up with TRBD2. In germline, CDR1 is SQVTM, CDR2 ANQGSEA. CDR3 length: 14 amino acids. V was clipped by 7 bases and J by 0 bases; unmatched bases: 6. DNA of the CDR3: TGCAGCGCCCCGGCTAGCGGGAGCACAGATACGCAGTATTTT. This codes for CSAPASGSTDTQYF.

This chain links TRBV2 with TRBJ1-5; D is unclear. CDR1 is SNHLY, CDR2 FYNNEI, per germline. The CDR3 length is 13 residues. V was cut by 5 bases and J by 2 bases, with 7 bases left in between. The CDR3 DNA sequence: TGTGCCAGCAGTAGGTCAGGCAATCAGCCCCAGCATTTT. It specifies CASSRSGNQPQHF. The whole variable domain, remainder taken from reference TRBV2 and TRBJ1-5, is EPEVTQTPSHQVTQMGQEVILRCVPISNHLYFYWYRQILGQKVEFLVSFYNNEISEKSEIFDDQFSVERPDGSNFTLKIRSTKLEDSAMYFCASSRSGNQPQHFGDGTRLSIL.